This is a list of T cell receptor beta chains from one sample in a study of memory CD4+ T cells and cytomegalovirus serostatus. The table came from immunoSEQ multiplex PCR; TCRdb's copy has only in-frame clones and leaves some out. The sample records 35,000 to 45,000 clones, around 79% being singletons. Material for sequencing was memory CD4+ T cells from blood. These receptors all stem from an adult in good health and CMV-seropositive. Both conserved end residues are trimmed from each CDR3. Fields, in order: CDR3 protein, clone size, V gene. Not every row has a clone size; where given, it reads once, few, many or a size class.

ASSLGGANTEAF	.	TRBV5-4
ASSLDPGRGNTIY	once	TRBV27
SARDSGQQH	.	TRBV20-1
SVSQEARETQY	.	TRBV29-1
ARRDRGLGAETQY	.	TRBV27
ASSQEGGSGADTQY	.	TRBV4-3
ASSERDRETQY	.	TRBV2
ASSDALGPSYEQY	.	TRBV6-4
ASSQDEPGGYGYT	.	TRBV14
ASSRGQLIGNTIY	.	TRBV7-2
ASSPRRQRYEQY	.	TRBV27
ASSSRDRGETQY	.	TRBV27
ASSQVLRGTGELF	.	TRBV4-2
ASSLLQTYEQY	few	TRBV11-2
AVRGSHGANVLT	.	TRBV28
ASRSDSVLYNSPLH	.	TRBV10-2
ASSPGQIQETQY	.	TRBV5-1
ASSVVETQY	.	TRBV5-5
ASSLGQSGQF	.	TRBV13
ASSLGLAQETQY	.	TRBV5-1
ASSQARRLAVNNEQF	.	TRBV4-3
ASGTAPTEAF	once	TRBV28
ASSGIYEQY	.	TRBV2
ASSPMYSYNEQF	.	TRBV7-2
ASSLLGTPNTEAF	.	TRBV5-6
ATSRGLAYEQF	.	TRBV15
ASSLVGSSYNEQF	.	TRBV5-1
ASSMLQGKNIQY	.	TRBV19
ASSSGGSGSYNEQF	.	TRBV28
ASSRENEQF	few	TRBV2
ASSRAGHNTGELF	.	TRBV4-3
ASSFAQIQGMNTEAF	once	TRBV7-2
ASRTSPGRRDRHEQY	.	TRBV2
ASSPAGLKVDTIY	.	TRBV7-2
ASSFPGQPYEQY	.	TRBV4-3
ASSFGTGTPGEEQY	.	TRBV5-1
ASGSPDTQY	.	TRBV28
ASSLSTGAGLGEQY	.	TRBV5-1
ASSRSGGANEQF	.	TRBV7-3
ASSEARYGYT	.	TRBV2
ASSAGRNRGAF	.	TRBV4-1